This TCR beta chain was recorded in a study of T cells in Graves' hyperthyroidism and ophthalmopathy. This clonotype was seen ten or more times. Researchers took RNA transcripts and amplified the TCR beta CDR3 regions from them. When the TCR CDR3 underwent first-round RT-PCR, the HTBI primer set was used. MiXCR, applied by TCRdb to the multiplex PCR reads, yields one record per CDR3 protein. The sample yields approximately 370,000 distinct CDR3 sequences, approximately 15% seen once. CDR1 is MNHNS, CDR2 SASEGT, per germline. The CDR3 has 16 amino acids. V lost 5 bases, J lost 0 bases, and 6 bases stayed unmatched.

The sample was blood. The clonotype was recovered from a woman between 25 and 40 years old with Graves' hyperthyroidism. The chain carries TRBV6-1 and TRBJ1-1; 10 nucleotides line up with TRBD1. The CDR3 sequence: CASSIDRGRLNTEAFF. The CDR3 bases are TGTGCCAGCAGTATAGACAGGGGGCGATTGAACACTGAAGCTTTCTTT.